This T cell receptor beta chain was sequenced for a study of OX40 agonist ivuxolimab in advanced cancers. Here immunoSEQ multiplex PCR was the method, and the copy in TCRdb shows in-frame clones only, minus some. The table lists more than 25,000 clones, around 88% of them singletons. The CDR3 extends over 12 amino acids. Trimming stripped 2 bases from V and 5 bases from J, with 6 bases between. Germline values: CDR1 SQVTM, CDR2 ANQGSEA. Sequencing was performed on CD4+ or CD8+ T cells sorted from blood, taken in a trial of the OX40 agonist ivuxolimab. The TCR was taken from an adult with an advanced solid tumor such as melanoma, head and neck, liver or kidney cancer. V and J are TRBV29-1 and TRBJ2-2, with no clear D. The CDR3 nucleotides read TGCAGCGTTGAATGGAGAACCGGGGAGCTGTTTTTT. Protein: CSVEWRTGELFF.